Following are 18 T cell receptor beta chains from one sample sequenced in a study of blood T cell repertoires in COVID-19. Data came from immunoSEQ multiplex PCR; TCRdb stores just in-frame clones and leaves some out. The sample lists 110,000 or so clones; around 85% were seen once. Material for sequencing was peripheral blood. The receptor source for this set is a woman in her sixties or seventies with COVID-19, enrolled during active disease.

This clone was counted a single time. The chain employs TRBV18 and TRBJ2-1, with 13 bases aligning to TRBD2. The V gene end was trimmed by 6 bases and the J gene end by 7 bases; junction bases not matched to a gene: 6. The CDR3 has 15 amino acids. Germline V gene data show CDR1 as KGHSH and CDR2 as LQKENI. CDR3 DNA sequence: TGTGCCAGCTCGCAAGGACTAGCGGGGGCGAATGAGCAGTTCTTC. Protein product: CASSQGLAGANEQFF.

The CDR3 sequence: CASSIWQGAGTEAFF. The DNA of the CDR3 is TGTGCCAGTAGTATTTGGCAGGGGGCGGGCACTGAAGCTTTCTTT. The V and J genes are TRBV19 and TRBJ1-1; 8 bases map to TRBD1. This CDR3 has 15 residues. Germline V gives CDR1 LNHDA, CDR2 SQIVND (reference sequence). V lost 3 bases and J lost 4; bases outside the gene matches: 7.

V is TRBV30 and J is TRBJ1-2; possibly TRBD1 for D (6 bases). Germline CDR1 and CDR2: GTSNPN and SVGIG (reference sequence). Trimming took off 2 bases at V and 3 bases at J, with 10 bases between the two ends. The CDR3 covers 13 residues. The CDR3 DNA reads TGTGCCTGGAGTCGACAGGACCACTATGGCTACACCTTC. As protein: CAWSRQDHYGYTF.

V usage is TRBV4-1 and J usage is TRBJ2-7; 8 bases match TRBD1. V shed 1 base, J shed 4 bases, and the junction held 9 bases outside the gene matches. CDR3 length: 16 residues. The germline V gene has CDR1 MGHRA and CDR2 YSYEKL. The CDR3 loop is CASSQVSRGLPYEQYF. CDR3 DNA sequence: TGCGCCAGCAGCCAAGTGAGCAGGGGGCTTCCTTACGAGCAGTACTTC.

V and J are TRBV29-1 and TRBJ2-3; TRBD2 is a possible D gene (5 bases). Germline assignment: CDR1 SQVTM and CDR2 ANQGSEA. This CDR3 is built from 12 residues. V dropped 7 bases and J dropped 3 bases, with 11 bases sitting between them. The CDR3 region is CSAGGVTDTQYF. The CDR3 DNA follows: TGCAGCGCAGGAGGAGTGACAGATACGCAGTATTTT.

The genes are TRBV7-3 and TRBJ2-3; 9 nucleotides agree with TRBD2. The CDR3 extends over 16 amino acids. Germline V lookup: CDR1 SGHTA, CDR2 FQGTGA. Trimming at V came to 5 bases and at J to 4 bases, leaving 10 bases not matched to a gene. This CDR3 reads CASSPTQRGVADTQYF. The CDR3 nucleotides are TGTGCCAGCAGCCCCACACAGCGGGGGGTTGCAGATACGCAGTATTTT. The full variable domain, its missing parts supplied by reference TRBV7-3 and TRBJ2-3, is GAGVSQTPSNKVTEKGKYVELRCDPISGHTALYWYRQSLGQGPEFLIYFQGTGAADDSGLPNDRFFAVRPEGSVSTLKIQRTERGDSAVYLCASSPTQRGVADTQYFGPGTRLTVL.

The chain combines TRBV7-9 with TRBJ2-7; 9 bases agree with TRBD1. V shed 1 base, J shed 4 bases, and the junction held 2 bases outside the gene matches. Germline V gene lookup returns CDR1 SEHNR and CDR2 FQNEAQ (reference sequence). The CDR3 runs 14 residues. The CDR3 DNA reads TGTGCCAGCAGCTTAGGGACAGGGGTGTACGAGCAGTACTTC. Its translation is CASSLGTGVYEQYF.

The chain uses TRBV28 and TRBJ1-2; 8 bases match TRBD1. The CDR3 loop spans 12 amino acids. Trimming cost V 8 bases and J 6 bases; bases outside gene matches: 5. Germline V gene data show CDR1 as MDHEN and CDR2 as SYDVKM. CDR3 sequence reads: CASAGGADGYTF. The CDR3 DNA reads TGTGCCAGCGCAGGGGGCGCGGATGGCTACACCTTC.

The CDR3, as DNA: TGTGCCACCAGCAGAGATGTGGCTGACTATGGCTACACCTTC. It yields the protein CATSRDVADYGYTF. The chain recombines TRBV15 with TRBJ1-2; D is unclear. The germline V gene has CDR1 LNHNV and CDR2 YYDKDF (reference sequence). Trimming stripped 0 bases from V and 3 bases from J, with 8 bases between. There are 14 residues in the CDR3.

In its sample, this clone was seen a few times. The rearrangement links TRBV3-1 (or the pseudogene TRBV3-2) to TRBJ1-5; a possible D gene is TRBD1 (6 bases). Deletions cut 1 base from V and 3 bases from J, with 10 bases between. The germline gives CDR1 LGHDT, CDR2 YNNKEL (reference sequence). The CDR3 contains 15 residues. The CDR3 coding sequence is TGTGCCAGCAGCCAAGGGCAGGGGAACAATCAGCCCCAGCATTTT. As protein: CASSQGQGNNQPQHF.

The J gene is TRBJ1-1, the V gene TRBV6-5, with 7 bases matching TRBD1. Germline lookup yields CDR1 MNHEY and CDR2 SVGAGI. The CDR3 is 15 amino acids. Germline trimming cut 3 bases from V and 4 bases from J; bases unmatched to any gene: 8. The DNA of the CDR3 is TGTGCCAGCAGTTATGCTCACTACAGGGGCACTGAAGCTTTCTTT. As protein: CASSYAHYRGTEAFF.

The gene calls are TRBV7-3 and TRBJ2-7; D might be TRBD1 (6 bases). This CDR3 spans 14 amino acids. V was clipped by 5 bases and J by 0 bases, with 11 bases between them. Germline lookup yields CDR1 SGHTA and CDR2 FQGTGA. For the CDR3, the DNA is TGTGCCAGCAGCCAGGGGCATCTCTCCTACGAGCAGTACTTC. Its translation: CASSQGHLSYEQYF.

This clone was recorded once. The rearrangement uses TRBV5-1 and TRBJ1-6; TRBD1 agrees at 8 bases. This CDR3 comprises 14 residues. Germline V gene data show CDR1 as SGHRS and CDR2 as YFSETQ. After removal of 4 bases from V and 8 bases from J, the junction contained 5 bases not matched to a gene. The CDR3 protein is CASSQGQDHSPLHF. The CDR3 DNA reads TGCGCCAGCAGCCAGGGACAGGACCATTCACCCCTCCACTTT.

The V call is TRBV25-1, the J call TRBJ1-1; 9 bases fit TRBD1. Germline CDR1 reads MGHDK; CDR2 reads SYGVNS. The CDR3 consists of 17 residues. Losses at the gene ends were 2 bases for V and 0 bases for J; bases not matched to a gene: 7. The CDR3 DNA follows: TGTGCCAGCAGTGAAGGGACAGGGTTAAGGATGAACACTGAAGCTTTCTTT. It translates to CASSEGTGLRMNTEAFF. Full variable domain (outside the CDR3, taken from reference TRBV25-1 and TRBJ1-1): EADIYQTPRYLVIGTGKKITLECSQTMGHDKMYWYQQDPGMELHLIHYSYGVNSTEKGDLSSESTVSRIRTEHFPLTLESARPSHTSQYLCASSEGTGLRMNTEAFFGQGTRLTVV.

This CDR3 reads CALSVGVSNTGELFF. The CDR3 coding sequence is TGTGCCCTCTCGGTAGGGGTATCGAACACCGGGGAGCTGTTTTTT. J is TRBJ2-2 and V is TRBV10-3, with a tentative D call TRBD1 (5 bases). The CDR3 covers 15 residues. V was pared by 11 bases and J by 0 bases, with 16 bases between. From germline, CDR1 is ENHRY and CDR2 SYGVKD.

This chain uses TRBV10-3 with TRBJ2-2, with 12 bases lining up with TRBD2. V lost 3 bases to trimming and J lost 6 bases; unmatched junction nucleotides: 11. This CDR3 is 18 amino acids long. Germline V gene data show CDR1 as ENHRY and CDR2 as SYGVKD. CDR3 DNA sequence: TGTGCCATCAGTGACCCACTAAGACTAGCGGGGGCGTCCGGGGAGCTGTTTTTT. Translation gives CAISDPLRLAGASGELFF.

The chain joins TRBV10-3 to TRBJ1-2, with D perhaps TRBD1 (5 bases). Trimming removed 2 bases from V and 7 bases from J, with 20 bases in between. The length of the CDR3 is 16 residues. Germline V gene data show CDR1 as ENHRY and CDR2 as SYGVKD. The DNA of the CDR3 is TGTGCCATCAGTGAGCTCCGTGGGGGGACCCCCGTTGGCTACACCTTC. This codes for CAISELRGGTPVGYTF.

In this sample, this clone turned up once. The same CDR3 arises from other DNA sequences in this sample as well. The CDR3 coding sequence is TGTGCCAGTAGTACACAGGGTTATGGCTACACCTTC. This translates into CASSTQGYGYTF. The rearrangement joins TRBV19 to TRBJ1-2; the D gene is possibly TRBD1 (6 bases). V lost 4 bases, J lost 5 bases, and 8 bases lay in between. Per the germline V gene, CDR1 is LNHDA and CDR2 is SQIVND (reference sequence). The length of the CDR3 is 12 residues.